This paragraph covers one TCR beta chain sequence. Its antigen is not identified. V gave up 5 bases and J gave up 8 bases, with 10 bases separating them. This CDR3 has 12 amino acids. Per the germline V gene, CDR1 is MNHEY and CDR2 is SVGAGI. CD25-based Treg depletion was applied to purified naive CD4+ T cells. Semi-nested PCR with Nested Universal Primer A followed constant-region reverse priming of full-length variable regions. TCRdb passed the 5' RACE reads through MiXCR, listing each CDR3 protein once. The sample includes around 6,200 distinct CDR3 sequences, roughly three fifths seen only once; the top ten take roughly an eighth. Broader study findings: Tumor-infiltrating Treg TCR alpha and beta sequences overlapped most with tumor naive CD4+ T cells, then blood naive.

The sequenced sample consisted of naive CD4+ T cells sorted from blood. Subset indicated: naive CD4+ T cells, CD4+CD45RA+CD25-. The chain joins TRBV6-5 to TRBJ2-1, with unresolved D. The clonotype was recovered from a female donor with breast cancer. CDR3: CASSNLADEQFF. The CDR3 DNA sequence: TGTGCCAGCAGTAACCTCGCAGATGAGCAGTTCTTC.